One and the same sample provided the 29 T cell receptor beta chains below, sequenced in a study of molecular identifiers for immune sequencing clone quantification. TCRdb itself ran the PCR reads through MiXCR, one entry per CDR3 protein. Here the sample spans roughly 90,000 distinct CDR3 sequences, approximately 23% being singletons. The sequenced material came from naive CD8+ T cells from blood, with Jurkat cell RNA spiked in. Subset described: FACS-sorted CD8+CD4-CCR7+CD45RA+ naive T cells. Receptors originate from a human donor in good health. Some libraries in this study had Jurkat cell RNA spiked in.

The table lists this clonotype with a few counts. Here the CDR3 DNA reads TGTGCCACCAGTGATTCTAGCGGGGGAACGGAGACCCAGTACTTC. Protein product: CATSDSSGGTETQYF. The chain employs TRBV24-1 and TRBJ2-5; 10 bases match TRBD2. The CDR3 contains 15 residues. The V segment lost 2 bases and the J segment 5 bases; nucleotides outside the gene matches: 4. Per germline, CDR1 KGHDR and CDR2 SFDVKD.

The chain is built from TRBV12-3 or TRBV12-4 and TRBJ2-5; D is ambiguous. Between the trimmed V and J ends, which lost 1 base and 5 bases, there was a span of 11 bases. CDR3 length equals 14 residues. The chain's CDR3 is CASSLGVRWETQYF. The CDR3 nucleotides read TGTGCCAGCAGTTTAGGAGTGCGCTGGGAGACCCAGTACTTC.

V is TRBV4-3 and J is TRBJ1-1; 8 bases are a match to TRBD1. The length of the CDR3 is 15 residues. Germline values: CDR1 LGHNA, CDR2 YSLEER. The trim removed 1 base at V and 1 base at J, leaving 2 bases unmatched. CDR3 in amino acids: CASSQAGQGNTEAFF. As DNA, the CDR3 is TGCGCCAGCAGCCAAGCAGGACAGGGGAACACTGAAGCTTTCTTT.

A word on this clonotype: Compared with germline, one end of the junction differs, possibly owing to a read error. This rearrangement joins TRBV7-6 to TRBJ2-3; 13 nucleotides line up with TRBD2. In germline, CDR1 is SGHVS, CDR2 FNYEAQ. The CDR3 has 21 amino acids. CDR3 in amino acids: CASCFPGGLAGEGLSTDTQYF. In DNA form, the CDR3 reads TGTGCCAGCTGCTTCCCCGGCGGACTAGCGGGAGAGGGGTTAAGCACAGATACGCAGTATTTT.

To note about this clonotype: At one boundary the junction diverges from the germline segment, which might be a read error. The rearrangement uses TRBV6-5 and TRBJ2-7; 12 bases fit TRBD2. The germline gives CDR1 MNHEY, CDR2 SVGAGI. The CDR3 has 15 amino acids. DNA of the CDR3: TGTGCCAGCAGTCCCTCTAGCGGGAGGGCGGGCGAGCAATACTTC. As protein: CASSPSSGRAGEQYF.

This clonotype was seen a handful of times. The J gene is TRBJ2-1, the V gene TRBV29-1; D might be TRBD1 (6 bases). V dropped 5 bases and J dropped 3 bases, with 11 bases sitting between them. CDR1 and CDR2 from the germline V gene are SQVTM and ANQGSEA. The CDR3 is 13 residues long. DNA of the CDR3: TGCAGCGTTAGTCCACAGGGCTACAATGAGCAGTTCTTC. Translated: CSVSPQGYNEQFF.

This clonotype was picked up a small number of times. The chain has TRBV7-3 and TRBJ2-2; 8 nucleotides line up with TRBD1. V shed 5 bases, J shed 2 bases, and the junction held 7 bases outside the gene matches. The CDR3 length is 16 residues. Germline V gene data show CDR1 as SGHTA and CDR2 as FQGTGA. The DNA of the CDR3 is TGTGCCAGCAGCCCTACGACAGGGGATAACACCGGGGAGCTGTTTTTT. It is translated as CASSPTTGDNTGELFF.

The gene calls are TRBV27 and TRBJ2-5; D tentatively fits TRBD1 or TRBD2 (5 bases each). V lost 4 bases to trimming and J lost 2 bases, with 14 bases between them. CDR3 length: 15 residues. The germline V gene has CDR1 MNHEY and CDR2 SMNVEV (reference sequence). Here the CDR3 DNA reads TGTGCCAGCAGTTCCGGGGCAGGACCTCAAGAGACCCAGTACTTC. As protein: CASSSGAGPQETQYF.

In regard to this clonotype: This may be a read error, as it is one base from a much larger clone. The chain combines TRBV28 with TRBJ2-2; the match to TRBD2 covers 9 bases. The germline V gene encodes CDR1 MDHEN and CDR2 SYDVKM. This CDR3 has 17 residues. The CDR3 coding sequence is TGTGCCAGCAGTTTATTTAGCGGGAGAGGGTACACCGGGGGGCTGTTTTTT. Translating gives CASSLFSGRGYTGGLFF.

This chain's CDR3 is CASSVLGTGVSEQYF. Written as DNA, the CDR3 is TGTGCCAGCAGTGTGCTTGGGACAGGGGTTTCGGAGCAGTACTTC. V and J are TRBV12-3 or TRBV12-4 and TRBJ2-7; 10 bases fit TRBD1. The V and J ends lost 5 bases and 7 bases, in that order; junction bases with no gene match: 11. The CDR3 length is 15 residues.

In its sample, this clonotype was seen many times. This chain joins TRBV4-1 and TRBJ2-2; D is unclear. This CDR3 has 15 amino acids. V lost 3 bases, J lost 1 base, and 9 bases lay in between. Germline V gene lookup returns CDR1 MGHRA and CDR2 YSYEKL. The CDR3 coding sequence is TGCGCCAGCAGCCATATCCAAGTGAACACCGGGGAGCTGTTTTTT. This sequence encodes CASSHIQVNTGELFF.

CDR3 in amino acids: CASSLLAGGTFSYEQYF. CDR3 DNA: TGTGCCAGCAGTTTATTAGCGGGAGGTACCTTCTCCTACGAGCAGTACTTC. The chain couples TRBV28 to TRBJ2-7, with 10 positions matching TRBD2. J lost 0 bases, V lost 1 base, and 6 bases had no gene match. The CDR3 is 17 amino acids. Germline V gene data show CDR1 as MDHEN and CDR2 as SYDVKM.

This clonotype has only a few counts. V usage is TRBV2 and J usage is TRBJ2-1, with a possible D match to TRBD1 (6 bases). Germline CDR1 reads SNHLY; CDR2 reads FYNNEI. The CDR3 loop spans 13 amino acids. Trimming took off 4 bases at V and 4 bases at J, with 8 bases between the two ends. The CDR3 region is CASSVRGYNEQFF. The CDR3 DNA reads TGTGCCAGCAGTGTGAGGGGGTACAATGAGCAGTTCTTC.

This clonotype was counted at least ten times. The J gene is TRBJ2-3, the V gene TRBV9; TRBD1 might be the D (5 bases). Germline V gives CDR1 SGDLS, CDR2 YYNGEE. The CDR3 loop spans 12 amino acids. V was pared by 5 bases and J by 5 bases, with 9 bases between. CDR3 amino acids: CASRGREDTQYF. In DNA form, the CDR3 reads TGTGCCAGCAGAGGCAGGGAAGATACGCAGTATTTT.

The gene calls are TRBV6-2 or TRBV6-3 and TRBJ1-1; unclear D gene. Per germline, CDR1 MNHEY and CDR2 SVGEGT. V was clipped by 11 bases and J by 3 bases, with 13 bases between them. The CDR3 consists of 12 residues. The CDR3, as DNA: TGTGCCGGCCTAACGGTGGACACTGAAGCTTTCTTT. Its translation: CAGLTVDTEAFF.

CDR3: CASSLTQWGTGELFF. In nucleotides, the CDR3 is TGTGCCAGCAGCTTAACCCAATGGGGCACCGGGGAGCTGTTTTTT. This chain links TRBV7-9 with TRBJ2-2; D unresolved. The germline V gene has CDR1 SEHNR and CDR2 FQNEAQ (reference sequence). The length of the CDR3 is 15 residues. The V and J ends lost 2 bases and 4 bases respectively, with 11 bases between them.

The count of this clonotype is one. A much bigger clone sits one base away, suggesting this may be a read error. The gene calls are TRBV13 and TRBJ2-3, with 13 bases identical to TRBD2. The CDR3 has 16 amino acids. Looked up from germline, CDR1 is PRHDT and CDR2 is FYEKMQ (reference sequence). The CDR3 here is CASSSLAGGRSDSQYF. In DNA, the CDR3 is TGTGCCAGCAGCTCACTAGCGGGAGGGCGGTCAGATTCGCAGTATTTT.

To note about this clonotype: This clone may be a read error of a much larger clone one base away. The V gene is TRBV7-9, the J gene TRBJ2-7; D not resolved. From germline, CDR1 is SEHNR and CDR2 FQNEAQ (reference sequence). The length of the CDR3 is 15 residues. The CDR3, as DNA: TGTGGCAGCAGCTTCCAGGCCCGTCCAGACTACGAGCAGTACTTC. Its protein is CGSSFQARPDYEQYF.

This clonotype came up a few times. The chain links TRBV4-3 to TRBJ2-1; perhaps TRBD2 as D (7 bases). V was trimmed by 0 bases and J by 6 bases, leaving 15 bases between them. Per the germline V gene, CDR1 is LGHNA and CDR2 is YSLEER. The CDR3 spans 16 residues. The CDR3, as DNA: TGCGCCAGCAGCCAAGATACGCGGGGGCTGCGCAATGAGCAGTTCTTC. Translation gives CASSQDTRGLRNEQFF.

In its sample, this clonotype was seen a few times. The J gene is TRBJ2-2, the V gene TRBV18; perhaps TRBD1 as D (6 bases). This CDR3 spans 16 amino acids. V lost 3 bases to trimming and J lost 4 bases, with 15 bases between them. The V gene's germline CDR1 is KGHSH and CDR2 LQKENI. CDR3: CASSPNVYRATGELFF. The CDR3 DNA is TGTGCCAGCTCACCCAATGTTTACAGGGCCACCGGGGAGCTGTTTTTT.

The chain combines TRBV29-1 with TRBJ1-2, with D possibly TRBD1 on 6 matching bases. Germline loops: CDR1 SQVTM, CDR2 ANQGSEA. The CDR3 is 11 residues long. V was trimmed by 6 bases and J by 13 bases, leaving 18 bases between them. The CDR3 nucleotides are TGCAGCGTCACAGGGAACCCTAATTTCACCTTC. It yields the protein CSVTGNPNFTF.

This clonotype was seen only a few times. The chain uses TRBV6-6 and TRBJ1-5; 9 bases are a match to TRBD1. V was clipped by 8 bases and J by 3 bases; unmatched bases: 5. The CDR3 is made up of 14 amino acids. Germline assignment: CDR1 MNHNY and CDR2 SVGAGI (reference sequence). CDR3 DNA sequence: TGTGCCAGCTGGACAGGGGCAACCAATCAGCCCCAGCATTTT. It translates to CASWTGATNQPQHF.

A word on this clonotype: One junction end disagrees with the germline gene, perhaps due to a read error. This rearrangement joins TRBV3-1 to TRBJ2-7; D gene unclear. This CDR3 has 14 amino acids. Germline CDR1 reads LGHDT; CDR2 reads YNNKEL (reference sequence). The CDR3 here is CASSPATPSYAQYF. The CDR3 nucleotides are TGTGCCAGCAGCCCAGCAACGCCTAGTTACGCGCAGTACTTC.

The V and J genes are TRBV30 and TRBJ1-5; D is unresolved. The germline CDR1 and CDR2 sequences are GTSNPN and SVGIG (reference sequence). The CDR3 has 12 residues. V was shortened by 6 bases and J by 10 bases, with 16 bases between the two germline ends. The CDR3 spells CACSVGPSPQHF. The CDR3 DNA follows: TGTGCCTGCTCCGTCGGCCCGTCCCCCCAGCATTTT.

The CDR3: CASRPPGHCGGDQETQYF. As DNA, the CDR3 is TGTGCAAGTCGCCCACCCGGGCACTGTGGAGGGGACCAAGAGACCCAGTACTTC. The rearrangement links TRBV12-2 to TRBJ2-5; no check of the table's D call, TRBD2, against the DNA was made. TRBV12-2 is a pseudogene segment. This CDR3 is built from 18 residues.

The sample holds many counts of this clonotype. The J gene is TRBJ1-1, the V gene TRBV4-1, with D unresolved. Germline-derived CDR1 and CDR2 are MGHRA and YSYEKL. This CDR3 is built from 16 residues. The V gene lost 4 bases and the J gene lost 2 bases, with 17 bases spanning the gap. The CDR3 DNA sequence: TGCGCCAGCAGCCCCCTTGGGCAGCAAATAAACACTGAAGCTTTCTTT. Amino acid sequence: CASSPLGQQINTEAFF.

This clonotype showed up just a few times. The genes are TRBV3-1 and TRBJ2-2, with TRBD2 matching over 7 bases. Looked up from germline, CDR1 is LGHDT and CDR2 is YNNKEL (reference sequence). This CDR3 has 16 amino acids. V lost 0 bases and J lost 5; bases outside the gene matches: 6. This CDR3 is CASSQETSVWTGELFF. The CDR3, as DNA: TGTGCCAGCAGCCAAGAAACTAGCGTTTGGACCGGGGAGCTGTTTTTT. The full variable domain, rest sourced from reference TRBV3-1 and TRBJ2-2, is DTAVSQTPKYLVTQMGNDKSIKCEQNLGHDTMYWYKQDSKKFLKIMFSYNNKELIINETVPNRFSPKSPDKAHLNLHINSLELGDSAVYFCASSQETSVWTGELFFGEGSRLTVL.

This clonotype was detected ten times or more. The chain has TRBV7-8 and TRBJ1-4; perhaps TRBD1 as D (6 bases). This CDR3 is 14 amino acids long. V lost 4 bases and J 0 bases, leaving 6 bases between the germline ends. Germline CDR1 and CDR2: SGHVS and FQNEAQ. In nucleotides, the CDR3 is TGTGCCAGCAGCTGGGGGCCAACTAATGAAAAACTGTTTTTT. Amino acid sequence: CASSWGPTNEKLFF.

This clonotype was seen a single time. Germline and junction disagree at one end, which may indicate a read error. J is TRBJ2-3 and V is TRBV9; D remains ambiguous. The CDR3 covers 13 residues. Germline V gene lookup returns CDR1 SGDLS and CDR2 YYNGEE. CDR3 sequence reads: CANSELHTDTQYF. Here the CDR3 DNA reads TGTGCCAACAGCGAACTTCACACAGATACGCAATATTTT.